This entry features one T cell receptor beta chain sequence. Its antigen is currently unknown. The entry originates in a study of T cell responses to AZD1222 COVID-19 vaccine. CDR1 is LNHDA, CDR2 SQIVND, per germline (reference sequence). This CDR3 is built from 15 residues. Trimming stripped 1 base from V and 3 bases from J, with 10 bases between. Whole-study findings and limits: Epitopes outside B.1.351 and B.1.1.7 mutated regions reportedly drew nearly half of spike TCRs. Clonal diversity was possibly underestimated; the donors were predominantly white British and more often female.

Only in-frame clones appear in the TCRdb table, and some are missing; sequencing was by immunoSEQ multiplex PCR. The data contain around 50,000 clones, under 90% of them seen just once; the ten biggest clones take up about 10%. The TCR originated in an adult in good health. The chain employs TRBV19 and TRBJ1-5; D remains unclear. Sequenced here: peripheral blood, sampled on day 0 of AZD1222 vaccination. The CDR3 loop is CASSIASGPNQPQHF. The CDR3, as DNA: TGTGCCAGTAGTATAGCCTCAGGTCCCAATCAGCCCCAGCATTTT.